This entry features one T cell receptor beta chain sequence. This clonotype was seen a handful of times. No cognate antigen has been identified for it. No much larger clone is present one base from it, and per-base qualities are unavailable. The sample comes from a study of CD8 T cells in Susac syndrome (dated by TCRdb to 2018 to 2020). Concerning the study at large: Of the Susac syndrome patients who were sequenced, about six had clinically active disease and about eight were in clinical remission. Repertoire sequencing was used to test whether CD8+ T cell activation and differentiation in Susac syndrome was antigen driven. Susac syndrome patients were therapy-naive, on corticosteroids (some also receiving IVIg), or on IVIg alone at blood withdrawal. Findings and caveats that apply to the study as a whole: No clonal expansion was detected in the CD4+ T cell repertoire of Susac syndrome patients. The study acknowledged that relatively few individuals were included in the TCR sequencing and HLA analysis.

Peripheral blood CD8+ and CD4+ T cells from healthy donors, Susac syndrome patients and multiple sclerosis patients were profiled by high-throughput TCR beta sequencing. The Susac syndrome patients fulfilled recently defined diagnostic criteria for either definite or probable disease. CD8+ TEMRA cells were enriched by FACS, while bulk CD8+ and CD4+ T cells were purified by magnetic negative isolation. Blood was collected in EDTA tubes and processed within 24 hours, with PBMCs isolated through density gradient centrifugation. PBMCs intended for TCR sequencing were cryopreserved in liquid nitrogen and thawed later in a water bath at 37 degrees C. The sorted or isolated CD4+, CD8+ and CD8+ TEMRA cells had a purity of 90% or higher. RNA was extracted using the RNeasy kit, and roughly 0.5 to 1 ug of the RNA was reverse transcribed with random hexamers. The immunoSEQ multiplex PCR assay, which covers 54 Vbeta and 13 Jbeta segments, was used to amplify TCR beta CDR3 regions. Bias from PCR amplification was corrected by using a synthetic template baseline for primer optimization and for computational correction. The original pipeline was this. Reads were assigned to V, D and J genes according to IMGT and analyzed in immunoSEQ Analyzer, with only productive sequences retained. Clonality was calculated as one minus the Shannon entropy normalized by log2 of the number of productive unique sequences. For each patient and control, public and private clones were evaluated within the 100 most prevalent clones. Clones were defined as Susac-specific if absent from the healthy and MS cohorts, from 1052 published viral clones and from other ImmuneACCESS disease sequences. TCRdb reworked the public reads: Q25 trimming with fastp, MiXCR clone assembly, productive beta chains retained. One record per CDR3 amino acid sequence lists the most common genes and DNA. These V and J calls derive from TCRdb rather than the authors' analysis. The sample table contains roughly 80,000 distinct CDR3 sequences; only one count was recorded for about 92% of them. About 0.54% of the sample comes from the top ten.

From cysteine to phenylalanine, the CDR3 is 13 amino acids long. The sequence is cut down to CDR3 DNA, 39 bases in frame from base 1. Reading the germline V gene (reference sequence) gives CDR1 MNHEY and CDR2 SMNVEV. The junction carries 17 bases between V and J, which are trimmed by 2 bases and 15 bases respectively. This TCR came from a human donor with Susac syndrome. The rearrangement joined TRBV27 to TRBJ2-1; TRBD1 is a possible D gene, resting on 5 matching bases. Sample: CD4+ T cells from PBMCs. The CDR3 protein is CASSLGLLGEAFF. The DNA reads as follows: TGTGCCAGCAGTTTAGGGCTGCTAGGGGAAGCGTTCTTC.